This TCR beta chain was identified during a study of blood T cell repertoires in COVID-19. Original methodology: Estimates of nucleated cell counts were drawn from the amplification of reference gene primers. TCRdb's table, derived via immunoSEQ multiplex PCR, lists solely in-frame clones and lacks some. For V, J and clone size, that table is used; D and trimming come from the DNA. Here the sample spans over 85,000 clones, more than 85% being singletons. Sequenced sample: peripheral blood. The sequence was obtained from a man between 45 and 60 years old with active or convalescent COVID-19.

CDR3 residues: CASTPVGQTSSGANVLTF. In nucleotides, the CDR3 is TGTGCCAGTACCCCGGTGGGTCAGACATCCTCTGGGGCCAACGTCCTGACTTTC. This chain joins TRBV19 and TRBJ2-6; D is ambiguous. The length of the CDR3 is 18 residues. CDR1 LNHDA and CDR2 SQIVND come from the germline V gene (reference sequence). The V end was cut by 7 bases, the J end by 0 bases, with 19 bases between.